Listed here are 13 T cell receptor beta chains from one sample, sequenced in a study of CD8+ T cells in alopecia areata (dated by TCRdb to the late 2010s). This specimen's treatment or condition label, per the study, means: oral pan-JAK inhibitor, 5-10 mg twice daily. The library was generated by the immunoSEQ multiplex PCR assay. RNA was extracted from all samples and reverse transcribed into cDNA as template for TCR sequencing. Imported from immuneACCESS, the table was reduced by TCRdb to in-frame sequences with V and J called. These copies leave out some clones; in studies compared against another copy, an unresolved V gene accounts for under half, and the cause of the remainder is not known. The sample table records about 180,000 clones; about 47% of these occur just once. The top ten clones comprise 9.5% to 13% of the sample. The sample consisted of CD8+ T cells sorted from blood, taken at week 52, from a patient treated with tofacitinib. These receptors all stem from a human donor with alopecia areata.

V and J are TRBV6-5 and TRBJ1-1; D is perhaps TRBD1 (6 bases). CDR1 and CDR2 from the germline V gene are MNHEY and SVGAGI. Trimming pared 2 bases from V and 5 bases from J, leaving 12 bases between. The CDR3 consists of 14 residues. For the CDR3, the DNA is TGTGCCAGCAGTTACGTACAGGGAGGGACTGAAGCTTTCTTT. The encoded protein is CASSYVQGGTEAFF.

For this clone: A much larger clone is a single base away; this may be a read error. The chain employs TRBV6-4 and TRBJ2-3; TRBD1 aligns across 10 bases. The germline CDR1 and CDR2 sequences are MRHNA and SNTAGT. The J segment lost 1 base and the V segment lost 2 bases, leaving 0 bases of the junction unmatched. This CDR3 spans 15 amino acids. CDR3 amino acids: CASSDGTGGTDTQYF. CDR3 nucleotide sequence: TGTGCCAGCAGTGACGGGACAGGGGGCACAGATACGCAGTATTTT.

This clone has only a few counts. The V and J genes are TRBV7-6 and TRBJ2-5, with 7 bases that match TRBD1. Germline V gene lookup returns CDR1 SGHVS and CDR2 FNYEAQ. This CDR3 region has 14 residues. V shed 6 bases and J 7 bases; nucleotides not matched to a gene: 11. The CDR3 DNA sequence: TGTGCCAGCAGGCGAACAGGGGTCATAGGGACCCAGTACTTC. It is translated as CASRRTGVIGTQYF.

The chain is built from TRBV7-2 and TRBJ2-3; D not certain. The CDR3 extends over 15 amino acids. V lost 7 bases and J 8 bases, leaving 22 bases between the germline ends. Germline V gives CDR1 SGHTA, CDR2 FQGNSA. The DNA of the CDR3 is TGTGCCAGCAACCTGGGTATTAGCTCCTCGGGTACGCAGTATTTT. Amino acids: CASNLGISSSGTQYF.

The sample holds a few counts of this clone. The CDR3 DNA reads TGTGCCAGCAGCTTAGGACAGGGGACCCACTACAATGAGCAGTTCTTC. This sequence encodes CASSLGQGTHYNEQFF. This chain joins TRBV11-2 and TRBJ2-1, with TRBD1 matching over 8 bases. CDR1 and CDR2 from the germline V gene are SGHAT and FQNNGV. Trimming took 1 base from V and 3 from J; bases not matched to a gene: 5. The CDR3 length is 16 residues.

This chain connects TRBV6-5 to TRBJ2-1; no definite D call. This CDR3 is 14 amino acids long. CDR1 MNHEY and CDR2 SVGAGI come from the germline V gene. V was pared by 4 bases and J by 13 bases, with 20 bases between. CDR3 DNA: TGTGCCAGCAGTTCCCTACCCCCTTTCGGCGGACAGTTCTTC. It translates to CASSSLPPFGGQFF.

The chain uses TRBV15 and TRBJ1-2; possibly TRBD1 for D (5 bases). Trimming stripped 0 bases from V and 7 bases from J, with 12 bases between. The CDR3 covers 14 residues. Germline V gene data show CDR1 as LNHNV and CDR2 as YYDKDF (reference sequence). This CDR3 is CATSREGGASGYTF. DNA for the CDR3: TGTGCCACCAGCAGAGAAGGAGGGGCTTCTGGCTACACCTTC.

The chain recombines TRBV6-5 with TRBJ2-2, with D maybe TRBD1 (6 bases). Germline CDR1 is MNHEY and CDR2 is SVGAGI. V lost 0 bases and J 0 bases, leaving 8 bases between the germline ends. CDR3 length equals 16 residues. For the CDR3, the DNA is TGTGCCAGCAGTTACTCTCCAGGGGCGAACACCGGGGAGCTGTTTTTT. It encodes CASSYSPGANTGELFF.

V and J are TRBV7-3 and TRBJ1-2; 11 bases map to TRBD1. V dropped 5 bases and J dropped 4; count of bases not matched to a gene: 3. There are 14 residues in the CDR3. CDR1 and CDR2 from the germline V gene are SGHTA and FQGTGA. This CDR3 is CASSAGTGGYGYTF. CDR3 in DNA: TGTGCCAGCAGCGCTGGGACAGGGGGCTATGGCTACACCTTC.

The chain joins TRBV7-9 to TRBJ1-5; 8 bases fit TRBD1. CDR1 is SEHNR and CDR2 is FQNEAQ in the germline V gene (reference sequence). This CDR3 is 15 amino acids long. The V gene end was trimmed by 5 bases and the J gene end by 3 bases; junction bases not matched to a gene: 6. The CDR3 here is CASSAGQEHNQPQHF. CDR3 nucleotide sequence: TGTGCCAGCAGCGCGGGACAGGAGCACAATCAGCCCCAGCATTTT.

This clone has a handful of counts. The chain is built from TRBV14 and TRBJ1-6; 7 positions match TRBD1. The V segment lost 2 bases and the J segment 6 bases; nucleotides outside the gene matches: 4. Per germline, CDR1 SGHDN and CDR2 FVKESK. The CDR3 loop spans 15 amino acids. The CDR3 loop is CASSQFYRGNSPLHF. The DNA for the CDR3 is TGTGCCAGCAGCCAATTCTACAGGGGTAATTCACCCCTCCACTTT.

This clone was picked up a small number of times. The chain couples TRBV29-1 to TRBJ2-7; TRBD2 matches at 13 bases. There are 16 residues in the CDR3. Trimming took 4 bases from V and 4 from J; bases not matched to a gene: 10. Germline V gene data show CDR1 as SQVTM and CDR2 as ANQGSEA. The CDR3 coding sequence is TGCAGCGTTGTGACTAGCGGGGGGACCTCACTTTACGAGCAGTACTTC. Its protein is CSVVTSGGTSLYEQYF.

The chain uses TRBV6-6 and TRBJ2-3, with D perhaps given as TRBD1 or TRBD2 (5 bases each). The CDR3 runs to 14 residues. Germline V gene sequence: CDR1 MNHNY, CDR2 SVGAGI (reference sequence). V was trimmed by 5 bases and J by 1 base, leaving 10 bases between them. The CDR3 DNA follows: TGTGCCAGCAGTGCCCCGGGGCGCACAGATACGCAGTATTTT. Translating gives CASSAPGRTDTQYF.